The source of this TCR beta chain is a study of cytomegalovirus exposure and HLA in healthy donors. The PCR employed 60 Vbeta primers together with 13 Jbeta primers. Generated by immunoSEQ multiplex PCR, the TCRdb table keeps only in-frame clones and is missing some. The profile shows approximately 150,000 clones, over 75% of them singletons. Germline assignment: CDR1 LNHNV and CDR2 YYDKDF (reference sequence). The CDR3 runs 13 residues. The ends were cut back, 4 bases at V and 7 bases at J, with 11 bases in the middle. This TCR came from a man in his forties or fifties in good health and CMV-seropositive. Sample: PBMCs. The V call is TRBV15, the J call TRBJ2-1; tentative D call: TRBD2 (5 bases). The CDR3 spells CATSKLGTNEQFF. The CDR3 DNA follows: TGTGCCACCAGCAAACTAGGAACGAATGAGCAGTTCTTC.